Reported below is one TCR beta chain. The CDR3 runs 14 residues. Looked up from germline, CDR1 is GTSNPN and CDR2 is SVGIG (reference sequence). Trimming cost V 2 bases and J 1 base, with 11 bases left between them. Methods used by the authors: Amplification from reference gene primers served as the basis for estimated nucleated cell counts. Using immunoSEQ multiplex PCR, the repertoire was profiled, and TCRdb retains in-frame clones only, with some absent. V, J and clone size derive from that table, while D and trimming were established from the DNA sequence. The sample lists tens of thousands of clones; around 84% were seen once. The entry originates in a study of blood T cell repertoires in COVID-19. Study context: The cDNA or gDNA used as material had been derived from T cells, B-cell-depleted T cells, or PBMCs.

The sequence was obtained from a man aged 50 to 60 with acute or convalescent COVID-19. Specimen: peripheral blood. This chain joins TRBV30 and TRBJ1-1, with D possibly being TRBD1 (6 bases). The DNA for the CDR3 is TGTGCCTGGAGTCTAGGGACATCGAACACTGAAGCTTTCTTT. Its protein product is CAWSLGTSNTEAFF.